What follows are 5 T cell receptor beta chains derived from one specimen sequenced in a study of OX40 agonist ivuxolimab in advanced cancers. TCRdb's copy holds only in-frame clones and misses some; the assay was immunoSEQ multiplex PCR. The sample lists tens of thousands of clones, under 90% occurring once. Sequenced here: CD4+ or CD8+ T cells sorted from blood, sampled in a trial of the OX40 agonist ivuxolimab. These TCRs come from an adult with an advanced solid tumor such as melanoma, head and neck, liver or kidney cancer.

This clone was seen only a few times. The chain has TRBV9 and TRBJ1-2; 9 positions agree with TRBD1. Losses at the gene ends were 4 bases for V and 6 bases for J; bases not matched to a gene: 4. CDR1 and CDR2 from the germline V gene are SGDLS and YYNGEE. There are 13 residues in the CDR3. The CDR3 sequence: CASSPRDRDGYTF. The CDR3 DNA sequence: TGTGCCAGCAGCCCCCGGGACAGGGATGGCTACACCTTC.

The DNA of the CDR3 is TGTGCCAGCAGTTTAATCAGGGGCGGAAACACCATATATTTT. Its translation is CASSLIRGGNTIYF. V is TRBV28 and J is TRBJ1-3; the D gene is possibly TRBD1 (6 bases). Germline V lookup: CDR1 MDHEN, CDR2 SYDVKM. This CDR3 comprises 14 residues. The V gene lost 2 bases and the J gene lost 4 bases, with 9 bases spanning the gap.

The rearrangement uses TRBV5-1 and TRBJ2-5; D is possibly TRBD2 (6 bases). V lost 4 bases and J 5 bases, leaving 18 bases between the germline ends. CDR1 is SGHRS and CDR2 is YFSETQ in the germline V gene. This CDR3 has 15 residues. CDR3 residues: CASSNLASFGETQYF. The CDR3 nucleotides read TGCGCCAGCAGCAACCTAGCGTCATTTGGCGAGACCCAGTACTTC.

The V call is TRBV4-1, the J call TRBJ1-3; D ambiguous. Deletions cut 1 base from V and 0 bases from J, with 10 bases between. CDR3 length equals 16 residues. Germline values: CDR1 MGHRA, CDR2 YSYEKL. The CDR3 nucleotides read TGCGCCAGCAGCCAAGGGAGCACGAACTCTGGAAACACCATATATTTT. This translates into CASSQGSTNSGNTIYF.

This chain uses TRBV28 with TRBJ1-1; 7 nucleotides align to TRBD1. Germline CDR1 MDHEN, CDR2 SYDVKM. Trimming removed 8 bases from V and 0 bases from J; junction bases left unmatched: 3. The CDR3 is 13 amino acids. The CDR3: CASRDRLNTEAFF. For the CDR3, the DNA is TGTGCCAGCCGGGACAGACTGAACACTGAAGCTTTCTTT. Full variable domain (remainder filled in from reference TRBV28 and TRBJ1-1): DVKVTQSSRYLVKRTGEKVFLECVQDMDHENMFWYRQDPGLGLRLIYFSYDVKMKEKGDIPEGYSVSREKKERFSLILESASTNQTSMYLCASRDRLNTEAFFGQGTRLTVV.